These 14 T cell receptor beta chains originate from one sample sequenced in a study of T-cell reconstitution after alpha-beta-depleted transplantation in children. The authors prepared the TCRbeta library with unique molecular identifiers. From the PCR reads, TCRdb called clonotypes with MiXCR, one entry per CDR3 protein. This sample carries some 550,000 distinct CDR3 sequences, approximately 20% of them seen once, and the ten largest clones take around 3.3%. This sample comprised PBMCs from the stem cell graft donor, obtained from the stem cell graft. The receptors stem from a human donor who donated a stem cell graft to a child with acute lymphoblastic leukemia.

The chain uses TRBV5-4 and TRBJ2-1; no reliable D call. With 4 bases removed from V and 5 bases from J, the gap between germline ends came to 16 bases. The CDR3 sequence is 15 residues long. Per germline, CDR1 SGHNT and CDR2 YYREEE (reference sequence). CDR3 sequence (DNA): TGTGCCAGCAGCCCATTGGATCGGGCCGACAATGAGCAGTTCTTC. Translating gives CASSPLDRADNEQFF.

This clonotype was recorded at least ten times. V and J are TRBV12-3 or TRBV12-4 and TRBJ2-7; 13 nucleotides agree with TRBD2. The CDR3 extends over 17 amino acids. J lost 4 bases, V lost 5 bases, and 11 bases had no gene match. CDR3 sequence reads: CASSPGLAGEGSYEQYF. CDR3 DNA: TGTGCCAGCAGTCCAGGACTAGCGGGAGAGGGATCTTACGAGCAGTACTTC.

The rearrangement joins TRBV11-1 to TRBJ1-2; TRBD1 agrees at 7 bases. Germline CDR1 SGHAT, CDR2 FQDESV (reference sequence). Germline trimming cut 2 bases from V and 5 bases from J; bases unmatched to any gene: 14. The CDR3 consists of 17 residues. The CDR3, as DNA: TGTGCCAGCAGCTTAACGGACGGGCAGGGGGGAAGGTATGGCTACACCTTC. It is translated as CASSLTDGQGGRYGYTF.

This clonotype was observed a few times. The chain joins TRBV6-2 or TRBV6-3 to TRBJ2-2; no reliable D call. The V and J ends lost 6 bases and 9 bases respectively, with 11 bases between them. The CDR3 sequence is 12 residues long. Germline V gives CDR1 MNHEY, CDR2 SVGEGT. CDR3 sequence reads: CASSPGWRELFF. The CDR3, as DNA: TGTGCCAGCAGCCCCGGTTGGCGGGAGCTGTTTTTT.

The V call is TRBV7-8, the J call TRBJ2-5; D remains ambiguous. The V end lost 2 bases, the J end lost 5 bases, and 12 bases lay between the germline ends. This CDR3 comprises 14 residues. Germline V gene sequence: CDR1 SGHVS, CDR2 FQNEAQ. CDR3 region: CASSLTVSAETQYF. The CDR3, as DNA: TGTGCCAGCAGCTTAACGGTTTCGGCGGAGACCCAGTACTTC.

This clonotype was picked up a small number of times. The chain is built from TRBV27 and TRBJ1-2, with no clear D. Germline V gene data show CDR1 as MNHEY and CDR2 as SMNVEV (reference sequence). Trimming took off 7 bases at V and 0 bases at J, with 12 bases between the two ends. The CDR3 loop spans 14 amino acids. The CDR3 nucleotides are TGTGCCAGCACCGATCTCAGCTCTAACTATGGCTACACCTTC. Its protein product is CASTDLSSNYGYTF.

This clonotype was seen repeatedly, ten times or more. J is TRBJ1-1 and V is TRBV5-4, with D tentatively TRBD1 (5 bases). Germline V CDR1 and CDR2: SGHNT, YYREEE (reference sequence). The CDR3 length is 13 residues. The CDR3 DNA reads as TGTGCTATGGGTGACAGTCCGAACACTGAAGCTTTCTTT. Translated, it gives CAMGDSPNTEAFF.

A few counts support this clonotype. The chain links TRBV9 to TRBJ2-1; 8 nucleotides agree with TRBD2. Trimming took 3 bases from V and 6 from J; bases not matched to a gene: 8. This CDR3 has 15 residues. The germline CDR1 and CDR2 sequences are SGDLS and YYNGEE. The CDR3 region has the DNA TGTGCCAGCAGCGAGGGACTAGTGGGGCCCAATGAGCAGTTCTTC. Translating gives CASSEGLVGPNEQFF.

J is TRBJ2-7 and V is TRBV4-1, with TRBD2 matching over 10 bases. There are 18 residues in the CDR3. The V and J ends lost 0 bases and 4 bases, in that order; junction bases with no gene match: 12. Germline V CDR1 and CDR2: MGHRA, YSYEKL. The CDR3 DNA follows: TGCGCCAGCAGCCAAGATCTGAGCCGGGGACTAGCGTTATACGAGCAGTACTTC. It translates to CASSQDLSRGLALYEQYF.

The J gene is TRBJ2-7, the V gene TRBV20-1, with D possibly TRBD2 on 6 matching bases. The germline V gene encodes CDR1 DFQATT and CDR2 SNEGSKA (reference sequence). Between the trimmed V and J ends, which lost 2 bases and 6 bases, there was a span of 8 bases. CDR3 length equals 11 residues. The CDR3: CSARQGGEQYF. CDR3 nucleotide sequence: TGCAGTGCTAGACAGGGAGGCGAGCAGTACTTC.

This clonotype was counted a few times. This sequence joins TRBV6-1 and TRBJ1-1, with 8 bases lining up with TRBD1. Trimming took 6 bases from V and 1 from J; bases not matched to a gene: 13. Germline CDR1 is MNHNS and CDR2 is SASEGT. The CDR3 runs to 17 residues. CDR3 DNA sequence: TGTGCCAGCAGACTATCGGGACAGGTACGGGGGAACACTGAAGCTTTCTTT. Its translation: CASRLSGQVRGNTEAFF.

Here the CDR3 DNA reads TGCAGTGCTAGAGAGGGGGAAGGCAATCAGCCCCAGCATTTT. As protein: CSAREGEGNQPQHF. This rearrangement joins TRBV20-1 to TRBJ1-5; weak D call: TRBD1 (5 bases). This CDR3 is built from 14 residues. CDR1 and CDR2 (germline): DFQATT, SNEGSKA (reference sequence). Trimming cost V 0 bases and J 2 bases, with 8 bases left between them.

V usage is TRBV29-1 and J usage is TRBJ1-1, with 8 bases matching TRBD1. Losses at the gene ends were 4 bases for V and 4 bases for J; bases not matched to a gene: 8. Germline V lookup: CDR1 SQVTM, CDR2 ANQGSEA. The CDR3 runs 14 residues. The CDR3 sequence is CSVVLAGGFTEAFF. DNA for the CDR3: TGCAGCGTTGTATTGGCAGGGGGCTTCACTGAAGCTTTCTTT.

The DNA for the CDR3 is TGTGCCATCAGTGAGGGTCCGGGACGAGAGCAGTTCTTC. Protein sequence: CAISEGPGREQFF. This chain links TRBV10-3 with TRBJ2-1, with D possibly called TRBD1 or TRBD2 (5 bases each). Trimming removed 2 bases at V and 10 bases at J, with 12 bases between. The CDR3 totals 13 residues. The germline V gene has CDR1 ENHRY and CDR2 SYGVKD.